This note documents a single TCR beta chain sequence. Generated by immunoSEQ multiplex PCR, the TCRdb table keeps only in-frame clones and is missing some. The data show about 110,000 clones, with around 68% seen just once and approximately 25% held by the top ten. CDR3 size: 17 residues. V shed 1 base, J shed 4 bases, and the junction held 10 bases outside the gene matches. The germline gives CDR1 MDHEN, CDR2 SYDVKM. These data belong to a study of shared clonotypes between healthy human individuals. Sequencing input: memory CD8+ T cells sorted from blood. The subset denotes: CD45RO+ cells pooled with CCR7-negative TemRA cells. The origin of this receptor is a woman aged 25 to 39 in good health. This sequence joins TRBV28 and TRBJ2-7; 10 bases align to TRBD1. The CDR3 loop reads CASSLSLRGQGLYEQYF. CDR3 nucleotides: TGTGCCAGCAGTTTATCTCTGAGGGGACAGGGGCTATACGAGCAGTACTTC.